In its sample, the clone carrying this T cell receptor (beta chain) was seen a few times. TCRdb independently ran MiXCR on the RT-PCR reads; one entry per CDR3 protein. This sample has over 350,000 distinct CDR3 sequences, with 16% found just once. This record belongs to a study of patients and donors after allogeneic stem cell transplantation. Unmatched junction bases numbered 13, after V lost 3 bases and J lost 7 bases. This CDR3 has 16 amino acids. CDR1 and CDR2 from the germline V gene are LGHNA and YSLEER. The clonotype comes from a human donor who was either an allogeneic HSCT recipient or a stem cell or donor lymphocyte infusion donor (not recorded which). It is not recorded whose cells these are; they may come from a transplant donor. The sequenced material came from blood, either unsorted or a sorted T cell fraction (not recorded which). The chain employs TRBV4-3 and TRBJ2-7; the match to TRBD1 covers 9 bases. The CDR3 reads CASSHLQGAPLLEQYF. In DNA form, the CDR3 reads TGCGCCAGCAGCCACCTACAGGGGGCTCCCCTTTTGGAGCAGTACTTC.